Sequencing of this TCR beta chain was carried out in a study of cytotoxic CD8 clonotypes in ibrutinib-treated CLL. Overall study context: Outcomes included around 25 partial and 2 complete responses; after median roughly 65 months, 14 stayed remitted and about twelve progressed. Study observations and caveats: Under therapy, public clonotypes either contracted or stayed stable, and they were uncommon. Sampling times differed between sustained-remission and progressing patients.

As concerns this clone: What it binds is not known.

The table came from immunoSEQ multiplex PCR; TCRdb's copy has only in-frame clones and leaves some out. The sample includes some 200,000 clones, roughly 65% of them seen just once. From germline, CDR1 is MNHEY and CDR2 SMNVEV (reference sequence). The CDR3 has 15 residues. V lost 2 bases, J lost 2 bases, and 12 bases lay in between. The chain carries TRBV27 and TRBJ1-2; D is unresolved. This sequence was found in a human donor with chronic lymphocytic leukemia. Source: PBMCs, taken after 12 months of ibrutinib treatment. In nucleotides, the CDR3 is TGTGCCAGCAGTTTAGGTAGGAACCCCAACTATGGCTACACCTTC. It translates to CASSLGRNPNYGYTF.